The rows below give T cell receptor beta chains drawn from one sample of a study of blood T cells in healthy people across ages. TCRdb recomputed calls from the 5' RACE reads with MiXCR, one row per CDR3 protein. The sample consists of hundreds of thousands of distinct CDR3 sequences, over 45% of them appearing once. What was sequenced was blood. These receptors were obtained from a man aged 30 to 45 in good health. CDR3s include the opening cysteine and the closing phenylalanine or tryptophan. A D gene is named only where the DNA matches it firmly. Not all rows give a size; the values are once, few, many and, for expanded clones, a class.

few	12	TRBV7-2	NA	TRBJ2-4	TGTGCCAGCAGCGCCACTAGAGACATTCAGTACTTC	CASSATRDIQYF
NA	16	TRBV11-2	NA	TRBJ2-7	TGTGCCAGCAGCTTAGTTTTGGACACTCCCACCTACGAGCAGTACTTC	CASSLVLDTPTYEQYF
NA	13	TRBV2	TRBD1	TRBJ1-2	TGTGCCAGCATCCAAGACAGGGGGGCTGGCTACACCTTC	CASIQDRGAGYTF
few	15	TRBV29-1	TRBD1	TRBJ1-4	TGCAGCGCCCCAGGCCCTGACAGGGGAGGTGAAAAACTGTTTTTT	CSAPGPDRGGEKLFF
NA	14	TRBV6-6	TRBD1	TRBJ1-2	TGTGCCAGCAGCTCCACCGACAGGGAGACTGGCTACACCTTC	CASSSTDRETGYTF
NA	13	TRBV20-1	NA	TRBJ2-7	TGCAGTGCGGAAGGGGGGGCAATGTGCGAGCAGTACTTC	CSAEGGAMCEQYF
NA	14	TRBV15	TRBD1	TRBJ2-7	TGTGCCACCAGCAGCGAGAGGGACAGCTACGAGCAGTACTTC	CATSSERDSYEQYF
few	14	TRBV21-1	NA	TRBJ1-6	TGTGCCAGCAGCTCAGGGACGAGCAATTCACCCCTCCACTTT	CASSSGTSNSPLHF
NA	15	TRBV28	NA	TRBJ2-5	TGTGCCAGCAGTCGTGCAGGACAAACCGGGAGGACCCAGTACTTC	CASSRAGQTGRTQYF
NA	18	TRBV7-6	TRBD1	TRBJ2-5	TGTGCCAGCAGCTTAAGTTACCGGGACAGGGGGCGCCAAGAGACCCAGTACTTC	CASSLSYRDRGRQETQYF
NA	13	TRBV20-1	NA	TRBJ1-5	TGCAGTGCTAGAGATGACCTCAATCAGCCCCAGCATTTT	CSARDDLNQPQHF
NA	14	TRBV7-2	TRBD2	TRBJ2-7	TGTGCCAGCAGGGATTGGGGGGGGGGCTACGAGCAGTACTTC	CASRDWGGGYEQYF
NA	15	TRBV6-5	NA	TRBJ2-7	TGTGCCAGCAGTTACTCGATTCCGGAGGGCGACGAGCAGTACTTC	CASSYSIPEGDEQYF
once	13	TRBV10-3	NA	TRBJ1-1	TGTGCCACTCATCTCGGGATGAACACTGAAGCTTTCTTT	CATHLGMNTEAFF
NA	15	TRBV5-1	TRBD1	TRBJ2-5	TGCGCCAGCAGCTTGGTTGGACAGGCCCAAGAGACCCAGTACTTC	CASSLVGQAQETQYF
NA	12	TRBV30	NA	TRBJ2-5	TGTGCCTGGAGTCCTAATGGGGAGACCCAGTACTTC	CAWSPNGETQYF
NA	14	TRBV29-1	TRBD2	TRBJ2-1	TGCAGCCCACTCACTAGCGGGAGGGTAAATGAGCAGTTCTTC	CSPLTSGRVNEQFF
NA	13	TRBV7-2	NA	TRBJ1-6	TGTGCCAGCACCAGATTCCGGGATTCACCCCTCCACTTT	CASTRFRDSPLHF
NA	14	TRBV11-1	NA	TRBJ2-7	TGTGCCAGCAGCTTAGGACTAGACGTCGGCGAGCAGTACTTC	CASSLGLDVGEQYF
NA	15	TRBV7-6	TRBD2	TRBJ2-3	TGTGCCAGCAGCCAAGGGACTAGCGGGGGGAGGACGCAGTATTTT	CASSQGTSGGRTQYF
NA	14	TRBV10-3	NA	TRBJ2-7	TGTGCCATCAGTGAGTCGCCGCTATTGGACGAGCAGTACTTC	CAISESPLLDEQYF
few	12	TRBV29-1	TRBD1	TRBJ2-3	TGCAGCGGACAGGGGACGGCAGATACGCAGTATTTT	CSGQGTADTQYF
once	11	TRBV9	NA	TRBJ2-1	TGTGCCAGCAGCGCGTCGTATGAGCAGTTCTTC	CASSASYEQFF
NA	15	TRBV4-3	NA	TRBJ2-1	TGCGCCAGCAGCCAGGGGAGGCTAGGTTTCGATGAGCAGTTCTTC	CASSQGRLGFDEQFF
NA	13	TRBV4-1	NA	TRBJ2-1	TGCGCCAGCAGCCTTCAGACTCTTGATGAGCAGTTCTTC	CASSLQTLDEQFF
NA	9	TRBV30	NA	TRBJ1-2	TGTGCCTCGGGGGGTGGCTACACCTTC	CASGGGYTF
NA	13	TRBV12-3/TRBV12-4	NA	TRBJ2-5	TGTGCCAGCAGTACCGACCGGCGGCGGACCCAGTACTTC	CASSTDRRRTQYF
NA	15	TRBV4-3	NA	TRBJ2-5	TGCGCCAGCAGCCAAGATTCGGGGGGCGCAGAGACCCAGTACTTC	CASSQDSGGAETQYF
few	15	TRBV10-3	NA	TRBJ2-7	TGTGCCATCAGCCTCGGGACGGCGGACTCCTACGAGCAGTACTTC	CAISLGTADSYEQYF
NA	16	TRBV4-2	NA	TRBJ2-2	TGTGCCAGCAGCCAAAATCCCGCGGGGGACAACGGGGAGCTGTTTTTT	CASSQNPAGDNGELFF
NA	14	TRBV29-1	NA	TRBJ2-7	TGCAGCGTTGCAAGCCCGCTGAGCTCCTACGAGCAGTACTTC	CSVASPLSSYEQYF
few	16	TRBV28	TRBD2	TRBJ2-3	TGTGCCAGCAGTTCCCCAGCGGGAGGAGGGACAGATACGCAGTATTTT	CASSSPAGGGTDTQYF
NA	12	TRBV3-1	NA	TRBJ2-1	TGTGCCAGCAGCCACAACGGGCCGGCGCCGTTCTTC	CASSHNGPAPFF
NA	15	TRBV20-1	NA	TRBJ1-3	TGCAGTGCTAGAGACTCCACAGGGTATGGAAACACCATATATTTT	CSARDSTGYGNTIYF
NA	12	TRBV20-1	NA	TRBJ1-5	TGCAGTGCTGAGACTCGTAAGCAGCCCCCGCATTTT	CSAETRKQPPHF
NA	13	TRBV10-3	NA	TRBJ2-7	TGTGCCATCAGCGTGGTTCAGGGCTACGAGCAGTACTTC	CAISVVQGYEQYF
few	11	TRBV29-1	NA	TRBJ1-2	TGCAGCGTTGAAGGGGGCGCGGGCTACACCTTC	CSVEGGAGYTF
few	13	TRBV9	NA	TRBJ2-1	TGTGCCAGCAGCCGACTTTCGGAACGGGAGCAGTTCTTC	CASSRLSEREQFF
NA	16	TRBV4-1	TRBD2	TRBJ2-2	TGCGCCAGCAGCCAAGATCCTAGCGGCCTAGTCGGGGAGCTGTTTTTT	CASSQDPSGLVGELFF
NA	14	TRBV20-1	TRBD1	TRBJ2-7	TGCAGTGCATCGCAGTGGGCAGGGGGTTACGAGCAGTACTTC	CSASQWAGGYEQYF
NA	13	TRBV5-1	TRBD1	TRBJ1-1	TGCGCCAGCAGCTCCGGGACAGCCCGTGAAGCTTTCTTT	CASSSGTAREAFF
few	14	TRBV29-1	TRBD2	TRBJ2-1	TGCAGCGTTGAGGTGACTAGCCAATACAATGAGCAGTTCTTC	CSVEVTSQYNEQFF